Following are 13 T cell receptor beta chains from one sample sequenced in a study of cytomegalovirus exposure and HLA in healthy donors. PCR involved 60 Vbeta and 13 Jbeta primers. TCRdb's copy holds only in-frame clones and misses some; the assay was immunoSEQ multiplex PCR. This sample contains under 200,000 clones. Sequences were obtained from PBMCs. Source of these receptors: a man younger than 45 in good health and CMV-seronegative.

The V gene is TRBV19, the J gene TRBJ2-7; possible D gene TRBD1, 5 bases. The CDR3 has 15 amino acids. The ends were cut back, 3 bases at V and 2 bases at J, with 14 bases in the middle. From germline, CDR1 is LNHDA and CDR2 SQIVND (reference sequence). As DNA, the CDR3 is TGTGCCAGTAGTATGGGCGACAGTTTAACCTACGAGCAGTACTTC. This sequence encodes CASSMGDSLTYEQYF.

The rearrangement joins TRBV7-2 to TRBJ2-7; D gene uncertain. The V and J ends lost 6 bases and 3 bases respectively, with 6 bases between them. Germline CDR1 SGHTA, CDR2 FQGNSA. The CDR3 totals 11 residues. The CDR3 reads CASRRSYEQYF. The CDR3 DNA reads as TGTGCCAGCAGGAGGAGCTACGAGCAGTACTTC.

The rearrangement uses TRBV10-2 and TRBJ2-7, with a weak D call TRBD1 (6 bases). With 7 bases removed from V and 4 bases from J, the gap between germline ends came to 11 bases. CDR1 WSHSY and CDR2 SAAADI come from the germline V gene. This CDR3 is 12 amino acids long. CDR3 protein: CASTDRGYEQYF. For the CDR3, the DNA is TGCGCCAGCACCGATAGGGGGTACGAGCAGTACTTC.

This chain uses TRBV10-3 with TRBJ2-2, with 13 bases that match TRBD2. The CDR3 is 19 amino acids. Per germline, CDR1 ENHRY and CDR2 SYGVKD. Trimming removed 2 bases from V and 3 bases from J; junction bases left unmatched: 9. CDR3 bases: TGTGCCATCAGTGAGCGGGGACTAGCGGGACTACAGCACACCGGGGAGCTGTTTTTT. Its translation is CAISERGLAGLQHTGELFF.

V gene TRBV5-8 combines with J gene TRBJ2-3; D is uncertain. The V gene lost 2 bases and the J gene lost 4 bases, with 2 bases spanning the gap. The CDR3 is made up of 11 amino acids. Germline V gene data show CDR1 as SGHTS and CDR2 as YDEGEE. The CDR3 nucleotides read TGTGCCAGCAGCTTCGCAGATACGCAGTATTTT. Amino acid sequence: CASSFADTQYF.

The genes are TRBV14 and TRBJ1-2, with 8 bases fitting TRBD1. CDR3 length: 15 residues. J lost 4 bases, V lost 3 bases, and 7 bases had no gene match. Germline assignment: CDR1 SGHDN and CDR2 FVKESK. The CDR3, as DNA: TGTGCCAGCAGCCACCGGACAGGGATCATCTATGGCTACACCTTC. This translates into CASSHRTGIIYGYTF.

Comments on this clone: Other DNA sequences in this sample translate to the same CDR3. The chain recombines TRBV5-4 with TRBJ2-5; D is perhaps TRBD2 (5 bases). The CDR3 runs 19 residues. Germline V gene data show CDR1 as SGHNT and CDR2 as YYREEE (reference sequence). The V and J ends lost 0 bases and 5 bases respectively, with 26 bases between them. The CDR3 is CASSLGLGSGRGVWETQYF. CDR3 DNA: TGTGCCAGCAGCTTGGGATTGGGATCGGGTCGGGGTGTTTGGGAGACCCAGTACTTC.

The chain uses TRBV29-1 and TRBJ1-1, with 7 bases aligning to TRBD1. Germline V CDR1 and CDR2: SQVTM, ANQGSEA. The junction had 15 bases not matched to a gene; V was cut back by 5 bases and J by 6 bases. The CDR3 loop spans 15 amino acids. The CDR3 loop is CSVRPAGGSVAEAFF. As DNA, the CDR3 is TGCAGCGTTCGGCCTGCAGGGGGATCCGTGGCTGAAGCTTTCTTT.

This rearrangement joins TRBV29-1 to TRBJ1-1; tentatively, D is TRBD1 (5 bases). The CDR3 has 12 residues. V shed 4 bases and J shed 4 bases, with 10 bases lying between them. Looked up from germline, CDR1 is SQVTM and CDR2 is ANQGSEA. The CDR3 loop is CSVVPQGTEAFF. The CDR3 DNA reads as TGCAGCGTTGTGCCCCAGGGCACTGAAGCTTTCTTT.

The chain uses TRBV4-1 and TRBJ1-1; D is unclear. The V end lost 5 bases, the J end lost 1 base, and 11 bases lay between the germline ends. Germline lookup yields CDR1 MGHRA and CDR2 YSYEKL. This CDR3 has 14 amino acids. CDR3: CASSSNPGNTEAFF. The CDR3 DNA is TGCGCCAGCAGCTCCAACCCGGGGAACACTGAAGCTTTCTTT.

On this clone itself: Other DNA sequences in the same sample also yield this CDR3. CDR3 residues: CASSPLTVSSYEQYF. The CDR3 region has the DNA TGTGCCAGCAGCCCGCTCACAGTTAGCTCCTACGAGCAGTACTTC. The genes are TRBV11-2 and TRBJ2-7; D remains unclear. Per the germline V gene, CDR1 is SGHAT and CDR2 is FQNNGV. The CDR3 is made up of 15 amino acids. Between the trimmed V and J ends, which lost 5 bases and 0 bases, there was a span of 14 bases.

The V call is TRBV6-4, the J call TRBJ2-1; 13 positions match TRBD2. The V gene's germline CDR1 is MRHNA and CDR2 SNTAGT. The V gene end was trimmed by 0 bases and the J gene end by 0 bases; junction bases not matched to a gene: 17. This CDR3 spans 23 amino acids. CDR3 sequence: CASSDSRLSPGLAGTSSYNEQFF. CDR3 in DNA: TGTGCCAGCAGTGACTCGAGGCTTAGTCCGGGACTAGCGGGGACTAGCTCCTACAATGAGCAGTTCTTC.

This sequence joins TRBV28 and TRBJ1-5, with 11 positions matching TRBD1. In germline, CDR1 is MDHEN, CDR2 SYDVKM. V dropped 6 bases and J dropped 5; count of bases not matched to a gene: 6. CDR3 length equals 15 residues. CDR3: CASSWDRGFDQPQHF. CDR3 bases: TGTGCCAGCAGCTGGGACAGGGGGTTTGATCAGCCCCAGCATTTT.